This TCR beta chain was identified during a study of radiotherapy plus CTLA-4 blockade in lung cancer. Findings and caveats of the study: How blood T cell clones changed early, along with interferon-beta, reportedly forecast response best. In blood, TCR clones derived from the tumor expanded after radiotherapy plus ipilimumab.

The method was immunoSEQ multiplex PCR; TCRdb's version includes in-frame clones alone and lacks a portion of them. The sample has some 80,000 clones; less than 85% are singletons. About this clone: The target antigen is unknown.

The germline V gene has CDR1 GTSNPN and CDR2 SVGIG (reference sequence). The CDR3 totals 16 residues. V lost 1 base and J 4 bases, leaving 17 bases between the germline ends. The chain uses TRBV30 and TRBJ1-3; D is possibly TRBD1 (5 bases). This sample comprised peripheral blood, obtained from a patient treated with radiotherapy plus ipilimumab. The receptor was derived from a human donor with non-small cell lung cancer who had stable disease on radiotherapy plus ipilimumab. The CDR3 bases are TGTGCCTGGAGTGCCCTTAGCGCGGGGGGAGGAAACACCATATATTTT. Protein sequence: CAWSALSAGGGNTIYF.